The rows below give T cell receptor beta chains drawn from one sample of a study of vaccination effects on CD4 cells after COVID-19. No antigen has been assigned to these receptors. The assay was immunoSEQ multiplex PCR, and TCRdb's table has in-frame clones only and misses some. This sample yields tens of thousands of clones, of which 80% to 85% are seen a single time; more than 1% belongs to the top ten. Source: CD4+ T cells from PBMCs cultured with HCoV-229E spike peptides, taken after COVID-19 vaccination. The receptor source for this set is a human donor who received a COVID-19 vaccine. Both conserved end residues are part of each CDR3. D genes are given only for firm matches. Clone size, where shown, is once, few, many, or a class for clones that have expanded.

D gene: NA; clone size: NA; V gene: TRBV28; J gene: TRBJ1-1; CDR3 protein: CASRASVKAFF; CDR3 DNA: TGTGCCAGCAGGGCGAGCGTGAAAGCTTTCTTT
D gene: TRBD1; clone size: NA; V gene: TRBV7-3; J gene: TRBJ1-3; CDR3 protein: CASSSGTGGNTIYF; CDR3 DNA: TGTGCCAGCAGCTCCGGGACAGGGGGAAACACCATATATTTT
D gene: NA; clone size: once; V gene: TRBV10-3; J gene: TRBJ1-3; CDR3 protein: CAISESLTPSGNTIYF; CDR3 DNA: TGTGCCATCAGTGAGTCGTTAACCCCCTCTGGAAACACCATATATTTT
D gene: TRBD2; clone size: NA; V gene: TRBV19; J gene: TRBJ2-5; CDR3 protein: CASSPRKSGALIETQYF; CDR3 DNA: TGTGCCAGTAGTCCCCGGAAGAGCGGGGCCTTGATAGAGACCCAGTACTTC
D gene: NA; clone size: NA; V gene: TRBV5-1; J gene: TRBJ2-1; CDR3 protein: CASSLTPDTYNEQFF; CDR3 DNA: TGCGCCAGCAGCTTGACGCCGGATACCTACAATGAGCAGTTCTTC
D gene: TRBD1; clone size: NA; V gene: TRBV19; J gene: TRBJ1-1; CDR3 protein: CASSFTTQGARAEAFF; CDR3 DNA: TGTGCCAGTAGCTTTACCACTCAGGGGGCTCGCGCTGAAGCTTTCTTT
D gene: NA; clone size: NA; V gene: TRBV19; J gene: TRBJ2-5; CDR3 protein: CASSPELGWKTQYF; CDR3 DNA: TGTGCCAGTAGTCCGGAGTTGGGTTGGAAGACCCAGTACTTC
D gene: TRBD2; clone size: NA; V gene: TRBV10-2; J gene: TRBJ2-3; CDR3 protein: CASSDWASGTTDTQYF; CDR3 DNA: TGCGCCAGCAGTGATTGGGCTAGCGGGACCACAGATACGCAGTATTTT
D gene: NA; clone size: NA; V gene: TRBV12-5; J gene: TRBJ1-6; CDR3 protein: CASNMGGNNSPLHF; CDR3 DNA: TGTGCTAGTAATATGGGGGGCAATAATTCACCCCTCCACTTT
D gene: NA; clone size: NA; V gene: TRBV9; J gene: TRBJ2-2; CDR3 protein: CASSPRSGPSANTGELFF; CDR3 DNA: TGTGCCAGCAGCCCTCGTAGTGGGCCCAGCGCGAACACCGGGGAGCTGTTTTTT
D gene: TRBD2; clone size: NA; V gene: TRBV7-2; J gene: TRBJ2-3; CDR3 protein: CASSEGTSGGAQYF; CDR3 DNA: TGTGCCAGCAGCGAAGGGACTAGCGGGGGAGCGCAGTATTTT
D gene: TRBD2; clone size: NA; V gene: TRBV7-2; J gene: TRBJ2-3; CDR3 protein: CASSQAGGAGTQYF; CDR3 DNA: TGTGCCAGCAGCCAAGCGGGGGGGGCGGGTACGCAGTATTTT
D gene: NA; clone size: NA; V gene: TRBV7-9; J gene: TRBJ2-5; CDR3 protein: CASSLTRQQETQYF; CDR3 DNA: TGTGCCAGCAGCCTAACTCGACAGCAAGAGACCCAGTACTTC
D gene: NA; clone size: NA; V gene: TRBV5-5; J gene: TRBJ2-5; CDR3 protein: CASSLRGIQETQYF; CDR3 DNA: TGTGCCAGCAGCTTGCGGGGGATTCAAGAGACCCAGTACTTC
D gene: TRBD1; clone size: NA; V gene: TRBV5-5; J gene: TRBJ1-1; CDR3 protein: CASSMGQGRGGVNTEAFF; CDR3 DNA: TGTGCCAGCAGCATGGGACAGGGGCGCGGGGGGGTGAACACTGAAGCTTTCTTT
D gene: TRBD1; clone size: NA; V gene: TRBV5-4; J gene: TRBJ1-1; CDR3 protein: CASSLGTGTTNTEAFF; CDR3 DNA: TGTGCCAGCAGCTTGGGGACAGGGACGACGAACACTGAAGCTTTCTTT
D gene: NA; clone size: NA; V gene: TRBV9; J gene: TRBJ2-1; CDR3 protein: CASSLSGGLRFEQFF; CDR3 DNA: TGTGCCAGCTCCCTGAGTGGGGGACTTAGGTTTGAGCAGTTCTTC
D gene: NA; clone size: NA; V gene: TRBV5-5; J gene: TRBJ1-5; CDR3 protein: CASSLLGVNQPQHF; CDR3 DNA: TGTGCCAGCAGCTTGCTAGGGGTAAATCAGCCCCAGCATTTT
D gene: NA; clone size: NA; V gene: TRBV2; J gene: TRBJ1-1; CDR3 protein: CASSNRAQNTEAFF; CDR3 DNA: TGTGCCAGCAGTAACAGGGCTCAGAACACTGAAGCTTTCTTT
D gene: TRBD1; clone size: NA; V gene: TRBV15; J gene: TRBJ1-3; CDR3 protein: CATSRGKTGGSGNTIYF; CDR3 DNA: TGTGCCACCAGCAGGGGGAAAACAGGGGGATCGGGAAACACCATATATTTT
D gene: NA; clone size: NA; V gene: TRBV7-2; J gene: TRBJ2-5; CDR3 protein: CASSLVWGVRETQYF; CDR3 DNA: TGTGCCAGCAGCTTAGTGTGGGGGGTAAGGGAGACCCAGTACTTC
D gene: TRBD1; clone size: NA; V gene: TRBV11-2; J gene: TRBJ2-1; CDR3 protein: CASRPTGGGEQFF; CDR3 DNA: TGTGCCAGCAGACCAACAGGGGGCGGTGAGCAGTTCTTC
D gene: TRBD1; clone size: NA; V gene: TRBV5-1; J gene: TRBJ1-1; CDR3 protein: CASSLVRDRGDFESAEAFF; CDR3 DNA: TGCGCCAGCAGCTTAGTCCGGGACAGGGGAGACTTCGAGAGTGCTGAAGCTTTCTTT
D gene: TRBD2; clone size: NA; V gene: TRBV5-8; J gene: TRBJ2-3; CDR3 protein: CASSLALGTTLNTDTQYF; CDR3 DNA: TGTGCCAGCAGCTTGGCCTTGGGGACTACCCTAAACACAGATACGCAGTATTTT
D gene: TRBD1; clone size: NA; V gene: TRBV6-2/TRBV6-3; J gene: TRBJ1-2; CDR3 protein: CASSDPAGGTSEGYTF; CDR3 DNA: TGTGCCAGCAGCGACCCAGCAGGGGGCACTTCGGAAGGCTACACCTTC
D gene: NA; clone size: NA; V gene: TRBV18; J gene: TRBJ2-2; CDR3 protein: CASSPKQLVGELFF; CDR3 DNA: TGTGCCAGCTCACCAAAACAGTTGGTCGGGGAGCTGTTTTTT
D gene: NA; clone size: NA; V gene: TRBV28; J gene: TRBJ1-2; CDR3 protein: CASCSTEIYGYTF; CDR3 DNA: TGTGCCAGCTGCTCTACAGAGATCTATGGCTACACCTTC
D gene: NA; clone size: NA; V gene: TRBV28; J gene: TRBJ1-3; CDR3 protein: CASRRDFSSGNTIYF; CDR3 DNA: TGTGCCAGCCGCAGGGATTTCAGCTCTGGAAACACCATATATTTT
D gene: NA; clone size: NA; V gene: TRBV2; J gene: TRBJ1-6; CDR3 protein: CASSESWYDSPLHF; CDR3 DNA: TGTGCCAGCAGTGAATCATGGTATGATTCACCCCTCCACTTT
D gene: NA; clone size: NA; V gene: TRBV19; J gene: TRBJ1-4; CDR3 protein: CASSERGVTNEKLFF; CDR3 DNA: TGTGCCAGTAGTGAGAGGGGGGTCACTAATGAAAAACTGTTTTTT
D gene: NA; clone size: NA; V gene: TRBV18; J gene: TRBJ2-2; CDR3 protein: CASSLIMAGAPNTGELFF; CDR3 DNA: TGTGCCAGCTCCCTTATTATGGCGGGGGCCCCCAACACCGGGGAGCTGTTTTTT
D gene: NA; clone size: NA; V gene: TRBV12-2; J gene: TRBJ1-4; CDR3 protein: CASRQTGWTNEKLFF; CDR3 DNA: TGTGCAAGTCGACAAACAGGGTGGACTAATGAAAAACTGTTTTTT
D gene: TRBD1; clone size: few; V gene: TRBV19; J gene: TRBJ1-2; CDR3 protein: CASSRGGQGDYGYTF; CDR3 DNA: TGTGCCAGTAGTCGTGGCGGACAGGGAGACTATGGCTACACCTTC
D gene: TRBD1; clone size: NA; V gene: TRBV19; J gene: TRBJ1-6; CDR3 protein: CASSTGTVYSPLHF; CDR3 DNA: TGTGCCAGTAGTACTGGGACAGTATATTCACCCCTCCACTTT
D gene: NA; clone size: NA; V gene: TRBV24-1; J gene: TRBJ2-6; CDR3 protein: CATGPSGANVLTF; CDR3 DNA: TGTGCCACCGGTCCGTCTGGGGCCAACGTCCTGACTTTC
D gene: TRBD1; clone size: NA; V gene: TRBV7-9; J gene: TRBJ2-1; CDR3 protein: CASSNSDRGLINEQFF; CDR3 DNA: TGTGCCAGCAGCAACTCGGACAGGGGGCTTATCAATGAGCAGTTCTTC
D gene: NA; clone size: NA; V gene: TRBV19; J gene: TRBJ1-5; CDR3 protein: CASSRGLNSNQPQHF; CDR3 DNA: TGTGCCAGTAGTCGAGGTCTCAATAGCAATCAGCCCCAGCATTTT
D gene: NA; clone size: NA; V gene: TRBV9; J gene: TRBJ2-2; CDR3 protein: CASSAQGFELFF; CDR3 DNA: TGTGCCAGCAGCGCACAGGGCTTTGAGCTGTTTTTT
D gene: TRBD2; clone size: NA; V gene: TRBV28; J gene: TRBJ2-1; CDR3 protein: CASREAGGYNEQFF; CDR3 DNA: TGTGCCAGCAGAGAAGCGGGGGGGTACAATGAGCAGTTCTTC
D gene: NA; clone size: NA; V gene: TRBV28; J gene: TRBJ2-3; CDR3 protein: CASSPGPSTDTQYF; CDR3 DNA: TGTGCCAGCAGTCCTGGACCCTCGACAGATACGCAGTATTTT
D gene: TRBD1; clone size: once; V gene: TRBV7-2; J gene: TRBJ1-1; CDR3 protein: CASSRQWTGPGTEAFF; CDR3 DNA: TGTGCCAGCAGCCGCCAGTGGACAGGCCCTGGGACTGAAGCTTTCTTT
D gene: NA; clone size: NA; V gene: TRBV25-1; J gene: TRBJ2-5; CDR3 protein: CASSDSWTQYF; CDR3 DNA: TGTGCCAGCAGTGATTCTTGGACCCAGTACTTC
D gene: NA; clone size: once; V gene: TRBV15; J gene: TRBJ1-3; CDR3 protein: CATSRGRGSGNTIYF; CDR3 DNA: TGTGCCACCAGCAGAGGGAGAGGGTCTGGAAACACCATATATTTT
D gene: NA; clone size: NA; V gene: TRBV12-5; J gene: TRBJ1-5; CDR3 protein: CASGSDSNQPQHF; CDR3 DNA: TGTGCTAGTGGCTCCGACAGCAATCAGCCCCAGCATTTT
D gene: NA; clone size: NA; V gene: TRBV4-1; J gene: TRBJ1-3; CDR3 protein: CASSRTQTGDFSGNTIYF; CDR3 DNA: TGCGCCAGCAGTCGGACCCAGACAGGCGACTTTTCTGGAAACACCATATATTTT
D gene: NA; clone size: NA; V gene: TRBV7-2; J gene: TRBJ1-6; CDR3 protein: CASSLVGTNNSPLHF; CDR3 DNA: TGTGCCAGCAGCTTAGTTGGGACAAATAATTCACCCCTCCACTTT
D gene: NA; clone size: NA; V gene: TRBV7-2; J gene: TRBJ2-5; CDR3 protein: CASSLGGWGSGPGKAQYF; CDR3 DNA: TGTGCCAGCAGCTTAGGAGGATGGGGTAGCGGCCCGGGTAAGGCCCAGTACTTC